This TCR beta chain was recorded in a study of T cells after yellow fever vaccination. The wider study: For low cell numbers, libraries were made with SMART-Seq v4 Ultra Low Input.

This CDR3 spans 14 amino acids. V was clipped by 2 bases and J by 0 bases, with 5 bases between them. The germline V gene encodes CDR1 MNHEY and CDR2 SVGAGI. 5'RACE template switching produced TCR cDNA carrying a universal primer site and UMIs. From the 5' RACE reads, TCRdb called clonotypes with MiXCR, one entry per CDR3 protein. The sample consists of about 400,000 distinct CDR3 sequences, around a tenth of them appearing once. This clonotype was seen many times. The antigen remains undetermined. Study-level points and caveats: Subsequent to the booster, the majority of primary-vaccination clones reappeared (96% CD4, around 85% CD8).

The sequence derives from a man in his late teens or twenties who received the YFV17D yellow fever vaccine. Sample: PBMCs, taken on the day of the first yellow fever vaccination. V and J are TRBV6-5 and TRBJ2-1; D is possibly TRBD1 (5 bases). The CDR3 region has the DNA TGTGCCAGCAGTTACGACAGCTCCTACAATGAGCAGTTCTTC. Translating it yields CASSYDSSYNEQFF.